The following is a T cell receptor beta chain sequence with its context. Sequencing used immunoSEQ multiplex PCR; TCRdb keeps in-frame clones, though not all of them. This sample has tens of thousands of clones; approximately 81% occur once, and the top ten carry more than 30%. This sample is part of a study of blood T cell repertoires in COVID-19. V was clipped by 4 bases and J by 3 bases; unmatched bases: 9. The germline CDR1 and CDR2 sequences are SGHDT and YYEEEE. The CDR3 runs to 16 residues. Sequencing was performed on peripheral blood. The rearrangement joins TRBV5-6 to TRBJ1-4, with TRBD1 matching over 7 bases. This TCR derives from a man aged 80 or over with acute or convalescent COVID-19. CDR3 residues: CASSPIDRVANEKLFF. Written as DNA, the CDR3 is TGTGCCAGCAGCCCAATCGACAGGGTAGCTAATGAAAAACTGTTTTTT.